This note documents a single T cell receptor beta chain sequence. Its specificity is unknown. Samples had at least 6 million PBMCs isolated from them. This record comes from a study of blood T cells in healthy people across ages. A J-beta primer mix and a sample-barcoded 5' primer were used in a second PCR of about 6 to 12 cycles. The template-switch adaptor, which had 12 random nucleotides, put a tag on each cDNA molecule. Each of the samples gave a minimum of 2.5 million paired-end reads that contained CDR3. TCRdb reprocessed the 5' RACE reads via MiXCR and lists one record per CDR3 protein. The repertoire holds roughly 1.9 million distinct CDR3 sequences, with 39% as singletons. CDR1 and CDR2 (germline): LGHNA, YSLEER. The CDR3 length is 12 residues. Trimming shortened V by 3 bases and J by 7 bases, and 9 bases separated the two germline ends. Study results and caveats: Unsorted PBMC material precluded a definitive naive versus antigen-experienced comparison.

V and J are TRBV4-3 and TRBJ1-1; D remains unclear. Sequencing input: blood. The receptor was isolated from a human donor in good health. This CDR3 is CASSQHGNEAFF. The CDR3 DNA follows: TGCGCCAGCAGCCAGCACGGGAATGAAGCTTTCTTT.